This T cell receptor beta chain was documented in a study of regulatory T cells in long-lasting Graves disease. Study summary: With positive TSH receptor antibodies and over 5 years of antithyroid drugs, Graves' disease was considered persistent.

CDR3 length equals 15 residues. J gave up 2 bases and V 5 bases, and 5 bases lay outside the gene matches. Germline V CDR1 and CDR2: SGHRS, YFSETQ. Sequencing libraries for TCR beta were prepared with iRepertoire HTBI primers and Arm-PCR of CDR3 regions. TCRdb reanalysed the multiplex PCR reads using MiXCR and keeps one entry per CDR3 protein. The sample lists roughly 700,000 distinct CDR3 sequences; about 30% were seen once. The time point here: persistent/refractory GD, antithyroid drugs over 5 years with positive TRAb. The TCR library was made from RNA that had been extracted from PBMCs in TRIzol. Staff took approximately 8.7 milliliters of peripheral blood and put it into EDTA tubes. A word on this clonotype: Its matching antigen is unknown.

Study-wide points: Favored gene segments in persistent disease were TRBV28, TRBJ1-2 and TRBJ2-5.

The source material was peripheral blood mononuclear cells (PBMCs), sampled when the disease was refractory, from a patient treated with antithyroid drugs. The V gene is TRBV5-1, the J gene TRBJ1-3; 9 bases agree with TRBD1. The sequence was collected from a female donor with Graves disease. DNA for the CDR3: TGCGCCAGCAGGGAGGGACAGGGTGCTGGAAACACCATATATTTT. Protein: CASREGQGAGNTIYF.